What follows are 15 T cell receptor beta chains derived from one specimen sequenced in a study of control samples from healthy donors and cancer patients. Sequencing was performed with immunoSEQ multiplex PCR; in TCRdb, only in-frame clones are kept and a portion is missing. This sample yields 150,000 to 200,000 clones, of which just under 95% are seen a single time; 4.1% belongs to the top ten. Material: blood. The receptors here all came from an older woman in good health.

The V gene is TRBV6-5, the J gene TRBJ1-5; TRBD1 agrees at 7 bases. The trim removed 6 bases at V and 7 bases at J, leaving 6 bases unmatched. This CDR3 is built from 13 residues. Germline CDR1 MNHEY, CDR2 SVGAGI. CDR3 sequence reads: CASSRDRRQPQHF. For the CDR3, the DNA is TGTGCCAGCAGCCGGGACAGAAGGCAGCCCCAGCATTTT.

The V gene is TRBV6-7, the J gene TRBJ1-6; D gene uncertain. TRBV6-7 is an ORF for which the function is uncertain. This CDR3 is built from 15 residues. The V and J ends lost 6 bases and 0 bases respectively, with 9 bases between them. CDR3 amino acids: CASSQLSSYNSPLHF. The CDR3 nucleotides read TGTGCCAGCAGCCAACTCAGCTCCTATAATTCACCCCTCCACTTT.

The V gene is TRBV19, the J gene TRBJ1-4; D ambiguous. Germline V gives CDR1 LNHDA, CDR2 SQIVND (reference sequence). The length of the CDR3 is 14 residues. V gave up 3 bases and J gave up 8 bases, with 13 bases separating them. The CDR3 spells CASSIFERGEKLFF. DNA of the CDR3: TGTGCCAGTAGTATCTTTGAGCGTGGGGAAAAACTGTTTTTT. Combining the CDR3 with reference TRBV19 and TRBJ1-4 gives the whole variable domain DGGITQSPKYLFRKEGQNVTLSCEQNLNHDAMYWYRQDPGQGLRLIYYSQIVNDFQKGDIAEGYSVSREKKESFPLTVTSAQKNPTAFYLCASSIFERGEKLFFGSGTQLSVL.

The chain joins TRBV11-3 to TRBJ2-1, with a possible D match to TRBD1 (6 bases). Germline values: CDR1 SGHNT, CDR2 YENEEA. The CDR3 extends over 15 amino acids. V gave up 6 bases and J gave up 2 bases, with 14 bases separating them. The CDR3 protein is CASSISDRPYNEQFF. The DNA of the CDR3 is TGTGCCAGCAGTATTTCAGACAGGCCCTACAATGAGCAGTTCTTC.

The rearrangement uses TRBV12-3 or TRBV12-4 and TRBJ1-1; D is undetermined. Trimming cost V 1 base and J 4 bases, with 7 bases left between them. This CDR3 has 13 amino acids. CDR3 in DNA: TGTGCCAGCAGTTTAGGGGTGACCACTGAAGCTTTCTTT. Amino acids: CASSLGVTTEAFF.

The V and J genes are TRBV6-2 or TRBV6-3 and TRBJ1-2; TRBD1 matches at 8 bases. Germline loops: CDR1 MNHEY, CDR2 SVGEGT. CDR3 length equals 15 residues. Unmatched junction bases numbered 8, after V lost 6 bases and J lost 2 bases. The chain's CDR3 is CASSDPGQGNYGYTF. In DNA form, the CDR3 reads TGTGCCAGCAGCGATCCTGGACAGGGAAACTATGGCTACACCTTC.

V gene TRBV10-3 combines with J gene TRBJ1-5; 8 positions agree with TRBD1. Germline CDR1 and CDR2: ENHRY and SYGVKD. The trim removed 9 bases at V and 2 bases at J, leaving 3 bases unmatched. This CDR3 has 13 residues. The CDR3 here is CAIQDRGNQPQHF. For the CDR3, the DNA is TGTGCCATACAGGACAGGGGCAATCAGCCCCAGCATTTT.

The gene calls are TRBV19 and TRBJ1-2; 10 positions match TRBD1. Germline V gene data show CDR1 as LNHDA and CDR2 as SQIVND (reference sequence). J lost 3 bases, V lost 5 bases, and 9 bases had no gene match. This CDR3 comprises 16 residues. The CDR3: CASSQIPGQGYYGYTF. The CDR3 region has the DNA TGTGCCAGTAGTCAGATACCGGGACAGGGGTACTATGGCTACACCTTC. The whole variable domain, filled in from reference TRBV19 and TRBJ1-2, reads DGGITQSPKYLFRKEGQNVTLSCEQNLNHDAMYWYRQDPGQGLRLIYYSQIVNDFQKGDIAEGYSVSREKKESFPLTVTSAQKNPTAFYLCASSQIPGQGYYGYTFGSGTRLTVV.

This rearrangement joins TRBV6-5 to TRBJ1-2; maybe TRBD1 (5 bases). Looked up from germline, CDR1 is MNHEY and CDR2 is SVGAGI. There are 14 residues in the CDR3. V lost 0 bases to trimming and J lost 4 bases, with 9 bases between them. This chain's CDR3 is CASSYSAGIYGYTF. CDR3 in DNA: TGTGCCAGCAGTTACTCCGCAGGGATCTATGGCTACACCTTC.

The V and J genes are TRBV19 and TRBJ2-5; D not certain. Germline V gene lookup returns CDR1 LNHDA and CDR2 SQIVND (reference sequence). The CDR3 runs to 13 residues. V lost 4 bases and J 2 bases, leaving 8 bases between the germline ends. In DNA form, the CDR3 reads TGTGCCAGTAGTAACCAGCGACAAGAGACCCAGTACTTC. This translates into CASSNQRQETQYF.

The genes are TRBV5-5 and TRBJ2-6; D is unclear. V lost 2 bases, J lost 0 bases, and 6 bases lay in between. Germline V lookup: CDR1 SGHKS, CDR2 YYEKEE (reference sequence). The CDR3 contains 15 residues. The DNA for the CDR3 is TGTGCCAGCAGCTTCTCGGACTCTGGGGCCAACGTCCTGACTTTC. Translating gives CASSFSDSGANVLTF.

This clone has a single count. The genes are TRBV18 and TRBJ1-1; 8 positions agree with TRBD1. The trim removed 3 bases at V and 4 bases at J, leaving 4 bases unmatched. Germline V gene data show CDR1 as KGHSH and CDR2 as LQKENI. CDR3 length: 14 residues. CDR3 nucleotides: TGTGCCAGCTCACCCCCTACAGGGGGCACTGAAGCTTTCTTT. Translation gives CASSPPTGGTEAFF.

The J gene is TRBJ2-7, the V gene TRBV15; 9 bases match TRBD1. Germline CDR1 is LNHNV and CDR2 is YYDKDF (reference sequence). J lost 3 bases, V lost 1 base, and 7 bases had no gene match. This CDR3 contains 16 residues. The CDR3 loop is CATSRGVGTGLYEQYF. In DNA, the CDR3 is TGTGCCACCAGCAGAGGGGTGGGGACAGGGCTCTACGAGCAGTACTTC.

J is TRBJ1-4 and V is TRBV3-1 (or the pseudogene TRBV3-2), with D uncertain. V lost 0 bases and J 11 bases, leaving 13 bases between the germline ends. CDR1 LGHDT and CDR2 YNNKEL come from the germline V gene (reference sequence). The CDR3 is 14 amino acids. The CDR3 nucleotides are TGTGCCAGCAGCCAAGATAGTACGGTAGTTAAACTGTTTTTT. Encoded protein: CASSQDSTVVKLFF.

This sequence joins TRBV6-8 and TRBJ2-3; 12 bases are a match to TRBD2. CDR3 size: 16 residues. The V gene end was trimmed by 5 bases and the J gene end by 4 bases; junction bases not matched to a gene: 7. CDR1 is MNHGY, CDR2 SAAAGT, per germline. CDR3 amino acids: CASSDLAGGLPDTQYF. The CDR3 DNA is TGTGCCAGCAGTGACCTAGCGGGGGGGCTGCCAGATACGCAGTATTTT.